The sequence of this TCR beta chain was determined in a study of persistence of HIV-infected CD4 T cells. Sequencing used immunoSEQ version 4 in survey mode. Repertoires were generated with immunoSEQ multiplex PCR, while TCRdb's copy carries only in-frame clones and drops some. The table lists approximately 18,000 clones, over 55% of them singletons, with about 1.9% in the top ten. The stimulus was an HIV-1 Gag 15-mer peptide pool, roughly 1 ug/peptide/mL. CD4+ T cells upregulating both CD40 ligand and CD69 were sorted as responding cells. PBMCs were depleted of CD8+ T cells before stimulation. A roughly 20-hour stimulation of CD8-depleted PBMCs used anti-CD28/CD49d costimulation, CD40-blocking antibody and enfuvirtide. Notes on this clone: Its antigen is undetermined.

The sequence came from an adult woman with HIV who was CMV-seropositive. Specimen: CD4+ T cells sorted from PBMCs after approximately 20-hour stimulation, collected from a patient who received antiretroviral therapy.

CDR3 protein: CASSVHLGRRSSYNSPLHF. CDR3 DNA: TGTGCCAGCAGCGTACACCTGGGACGGCGGAGCTCCTATAATTCACCCCTCCACTTT. The chain has TRBV5-8 and TRBJ1-6, with D possibly being TRBD1 (5 bases). This CDR3 is built from 19 residues. Germline V CDR1 and CDR2: SGHTS, YDEGEE. Deletions cut 4 bases from V and 0 bases from J, with 20 bases between. The whole variable domain, filled in from reference TRBV5-8 and TRBJ1-6, reads EAGVTQSPTHLIKTRGQQATLRCSPISGHTSVYWYQQALGLGLQFLLWYDEGEERNRGNFPPRFSGRQFPNYSSELNVNALELEDSALYLCASSVHLGRRSSYNSPLHFGNGTRLTVT.